These T cell receptor beta chains were read from a single sample in a study of response to subunit inactivated influenza vaccine. TCRdb fed the RT-PCR reads into MiXCR, producing one record per CDR3 protein. The sample shows 650,000 or so distinct CDR3 sequences, approximately 15% of them seen only once. The specimen was PBMCs from blood, collected around two weeks before vaccination. The receptors come from a man over 45 who received an inactivated influenza vaccine. Both conserved end residues are part of each CDR3. The D gene is left open where the match is weak. Clone size, where shown, is once, few, many, or a class for clones that have expanded.

V gene	J gene	clone size	D gene	CDR3 protein	CDR3 DNA
TRBV5-1	TRBJ2-3	many	TRBD1	CASSPGLQGVPHTQYF	TGCGCCAGCAGCCCCGGATTACAGGGGGTTCCCCATACGCAGTATTTT
TRBV12-5	TRBJ2-1	few	TRBD2	CASGLLLAGAPYNEQFF	TGTGCTAGTGGTTTGTTACTAGCGGGAGCCCCTTACAATGAGCAGTTCTTC
TRBV11-2	TRBJ2-7	few	.	CASSLEFFGRSASYEQYF	TGTGCCAGCAGCTTAGAATTTTTCGGGCGTTCAGCCTCCTACGAGCAGTACTTC
TRBV5-1	TRBJ2-7	.	.	CASSRQREYSSYEQYF	TGCGCCAGCAGCCGCCAGAGAGAGTATAGCTCCTACGAGCAGTACTTC
TRBV5-1	TRBJ2-7	few	.	CASRSTGYEQYF	TGCGCCAGCAGATCGACAGGATACGAGCAGTACTTC
TRBV19	TRBJ2-3	.	.	CASSIVGLTDTQYF	TGTGCCAGTAGTATCGTCGGTCTCACAGATACGCAGTATTTT
TRBV12-3/TRBV12-4	TRBJ2-2	few	.	CASRSPANTGELFF	TGTGCCTCCCGCTCTCCTGCGAACACCGGGGAGCTGTTTTTT
TRBV20-1	TRBJ2-5	.	TRBD2	CSAEPSGGWTQYF	TGCAGTGCGGAACCAAGCGGGGGATGGACCCAGTACTTC
TRBV6-1	TRBJ1-1	few	.	CASSGWGRQMNTEAFF	TGTGCCAGCAGTGGATGGGGCCGACAGATGAACACTGAAGCTTTCTTT
TRBV7-2	TRBJ1-4	few	.	CASSLVQQNNEKLFF	TGTGCCAGCAGCTTAGTACAGCAAAATAATGAAAAACTGTTTTTT
TRBV20-1	TRBJ2-3	few	TRBD1	CSAMTTGRLTDTQYF	TGCAGTGCTATGACGACAGGGCGCCTCACAGATACGCAGTATTTT
TRBV4-3	TRBJ2-5	many	.	CASSQDGTGWETQYF	TGCGCCAGCAGCCAAGATGGGACCGGATGGGAGACCCAGTACTTC
TRBV7-2	TRBJ1-4	.	.	CASSPHEEKLFF	TGTGCCAGCAGCCCCCATGAGGAAAAACTGTTTTTT
TRBV10-2	TRBJ1-6	few	.	CASSEGGNSPLHF	TGCGCCAGCAGTGAGGGGGGAAATTCACCCCTCCACTTT
TRBV6-5	TRBJ1-6	few	.	CASSYGEGVRSPLHF	TGTGCCAGCAGTTATGGGGAGGGGGTGCGATCACCCCTCCACTTT
TRBV4-1	TRBJ2-7	few	.	CASSPQGLASSYEQYF	TGCGCCAGCAGCCCCCAGGGGCTCGCTAGCTCCTACGAGCAGTACTTC
TRBV7-8	TRBJ2-5	.	TRBD2	CASSLGMGAGGSATQYF	TGTGCCAGCAGCTTAGGAATGGGTGCGGGGGGGTCCGCGACCCAGTACTTC